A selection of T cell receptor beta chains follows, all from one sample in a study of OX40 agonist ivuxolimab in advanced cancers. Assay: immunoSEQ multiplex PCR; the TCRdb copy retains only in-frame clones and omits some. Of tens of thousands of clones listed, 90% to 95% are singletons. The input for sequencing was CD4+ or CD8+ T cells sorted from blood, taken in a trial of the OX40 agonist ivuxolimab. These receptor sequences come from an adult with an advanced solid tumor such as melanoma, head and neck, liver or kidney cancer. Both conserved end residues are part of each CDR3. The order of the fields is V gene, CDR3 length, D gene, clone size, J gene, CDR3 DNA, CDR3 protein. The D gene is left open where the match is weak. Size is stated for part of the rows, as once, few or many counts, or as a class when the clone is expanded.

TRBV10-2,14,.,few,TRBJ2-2,TGCGCCAGCAGGCCTCTGAGATACACCGGGGAGCTGTTTTTT,CASRPLRYTGELFF
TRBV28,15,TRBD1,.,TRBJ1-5,TGTGCCAGCGTGGAGACAGGGTTGAGCAATCAGCCCCAGCATTTT,CASVETGLSNQPQHF
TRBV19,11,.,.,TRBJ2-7,TGTGCCAGTAGGTGGGGTTACGAGCAGTACTTC,CASRWGYEQYF
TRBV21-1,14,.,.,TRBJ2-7,TGTGCCAGTCAACGGGGGACAGGGCCCTACGAGCAGTACTTC,CASQRGTGPYEQYF
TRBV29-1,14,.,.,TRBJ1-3,TGCAGCGTTGTCGGGGGCGAAGCTGGAAACACCATATATTTT,CSVVGGEAGNTIYF
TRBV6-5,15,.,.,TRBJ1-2,TGTGCCAGCAGTTACTCGTTGGACAGCCGATATGGCTACACCTTC,CASSYSLDSRYGYTF
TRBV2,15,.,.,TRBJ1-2,TGTGCCAGCAGTGAAGTGCCAGGGAGTAACTATGGCTACACCTTC,CASSEVPGSNYGYTF
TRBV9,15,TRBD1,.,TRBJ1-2,TGTGCCAGCAGCCCCCGCACAGGGGTCTCCTATGGCTACACCTTC,CASSPRTGVSYGYTF
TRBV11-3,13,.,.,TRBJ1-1,TGTGCCAGCAGCGCTGGACTTGGCACTGAAGCTTTCTTT,CASSAGLGTEAFF
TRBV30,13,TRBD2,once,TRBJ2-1,TGTGCCTGGACTGGGCAGGGAGGGAATGAGCAGTTCTTC,CAWTGQGGNEQFF
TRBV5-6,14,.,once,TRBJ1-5,TGTGCCAGCAGCTTGGGAGGGTCGAATCAGCCCCAGCATTTT,CASSLGGSNQPQHF
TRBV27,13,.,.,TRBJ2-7,TGTGCCAGCAGTCTAACAGTATTCTACGAGCAGTACTTC,CASSLTVFYEQYF
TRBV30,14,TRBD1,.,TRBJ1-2,TGTGCCTGGAACCTGGGGACAGTCTCGGGGGGCTACACCTTC,CAWNLGTVSGGYTF
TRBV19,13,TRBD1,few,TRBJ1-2,TGTGCCAGTAGTAAGGGACAGGGGTTGGGCTACACCTTC,CASSKGQGLGYTF